What follows is one T cell receptor (beta chain) and its context. The data were taken from a study of blood T cell repertoires in COVID-19. Study-level background: Samples taken during acute and convalescent COVID-19 were collected in the United States, Italy and Spain. T cells, B-cell-depleted T cells, or PBMCs provided the cDNA or gDNA that served as material.

Authors' data handling: Amplified reference gene primers provided the basis for estimating nucleated cell counts. Some clones are missing from TCRdb's copy, which holds only in-frame ones; the method was immunoSEQ multiplex PCR. Clone size and the V and J calls come from that table; the DNA yielded D and trimming. The table includes some 220,000 clones, 80% to 90% detected once. The CDR3 has 14 amino acids. Germline V gene lookup returns CDR1 MNHNY and CDR2 SVGAGI (reference sequence). With V trimmed by 5 bases and J by 7 bases, 7 bases remained unmatched. The material sequenced was peripheral blood. The V gene is TRBV6-6, the J gene TRBJ1-4; 7 bases match TRBD1. The receptor was isolated from a man aged 45-65 years with active or convalescent COVID-19. The CDR3 sequence is CASSRWTGVEKLFF. The CDR3 DNA reads TGTGCCAGCAGTAGATGGACAGGAGTTGAAAAACTGTTTTTT.